Below are 24 T cell receptor beta chains sequenced from a single sample in a study of cytomegalovirus exposure and HLA in healthy donors. The PCR used 60 Vbeta and 13 Jbeta primers. Produced via immunoSEQ multiplex PCR; TCRdb's table is partial and in-frame only. Its clone listing holds tens of thousands of clones. Source material: PBMCs. Receptor source: a woman aged 40 to 49 in good health and CMV-seropositive.

DNA for the CDR3: TGTGCCAGCAGTTACTCCCGGACAGGGGGCCGGTACTTC. Its protein is CASSYSRTGGRYF. This sequence joins TRBV6-6 and TRBJ2-5; 11 nucleotides agree with TRBD1. CDR1 is MNHNY and CDR2 is SVGAGI in the germline V gene (reference sequence). The length of the CDR3 is 13 residues. Trimming removed 0 bases from V and 13 bases from J; junction bases left unmatched: 4.

The genes are TRBV10-3 and TRBJ2-7; maybe TRBD1 (6 bases). Germline lookup yields CDR1 ENHRY and CDR2 SYGVKD. Trimming removed 7 bases from V and 4 bases from J, with 11 bases in between. The CDR3 totals 12 residues. In nucleotides, the CDR3 is TGTGCCATCACCGAAGGGGGTTACGAGCAGTACTTC. As protein: CAITEGGYEQYF.

V gene TRBV28 combines with J gene TRBJ2-7; no clear D. Per the germline V gene, CDR1 is MDHEN and CDR2 is SYDVKM. The CDR3 loop spans 15 amino acids. V shed 2 bases and J shed 2 bases, with 13 bases lying between them. The CDR3 DNA reads TGTGCCAGCAGTTTAGTAGACCCAGCGACCTACGAGCAGTACTTC. Translating it yields CASSLVDPATYEQYF. Filled out from reference TRBV28 and TRBJ2-7, the complete variable domain reads DVKVTQSSRYLVKRTGEKVFLECVQDMDHENMFWYRQDPGLGLRLIYFSYDVKMKEKGDIPEGYSVSREKKERFSLILESASTNQTSMYLCASSLVDPATYEQYFGPGTRLTVT.

This sequence joins TRBV18 and TRBJ1-4; D is undetermined. The V gene lost 6 bases and the J gene lost 8 bases, with 16 bases spanning the gap. Germline CDR1 KGHSH, CDR2 LQKENI. The CDR3 spans 14 residues. The CDR3 spells CASSSPVSEEKLFF. The CDR3 DNA reads TGTGCCAGCTCTTCCCCCGTTTCGGAGGAAAAACTGTTTTTT.

Comments on this clone: Mismatch with germline at one junction end may stem from a read error. The chain combines TRBV7-3 with TRBJ2-7; D may be TRBD2 (6 bases). This CDR3 is built from 14 residues. Germline loops: CDR1 SGHTA, CDR2 FQGTGA. The CDR3 DNA reads as TGTGCCAGCAGCCCCTGGAGGCAGGACTACGAGCGGTACTTC. This encodes CASSPWRQDYERYF.

The gene calls are TRBV18 and TRBJ2-2; the D gene is possibly TRBD2 (6 bases). Germline V gives CDR1 KGHSH, CDR2 LQKENI. The CDR3 is 15 residues long. Trimming stripped 1 base from V and 5 bases from J, with 11 bases between. The CDR3 sequence is CASSPLPGETGELFF. The CDR3 DNA reads as TGTGCCAGCTCACCACTTCCGGGGGAAACCGGGGAGCTGTTTTTT.

In DNA, the CDR3 is TGTGCCAGCAGCTCGGGAGGGGACTATGGCTACACCTTC. Amino acids: CASSSGGDYGYTF. V usage is TRBV7-9 and J usage is TRBJ1-2; TRBD1 is a possible D gene (5 bases). Looked up from germline, CDR1 is SEHNR and CDR2 is FQNEAQ (reference sequence). This CDR3 contains 13 residues. Trimming left V 4 bases short and J 3 bases short, with 9 bases between.

This chain connects TRBV6-5 to TRBJ1-2; TRBD1 agrees at 8 bases. The V segment lost 7 bases and the J segment 4 bases; nucleotides outside the gene matches: 5. CDR3 length: 13 amino acids. The germline V gene encodes CDR1 MNHEY and CDR2 SVGAGI. The CDR3 nucleotides are TGTGCCAGCAAAGCGACAGGGGTCTATGGCTACACCTTC. Protein: CASKATGVYGYTF.

This sequence joins TRBV28 and TRBJ2-5; 10 positions match TRBD2. The CDR3 extends over 18 amino acids. The V gene's germline CDR1 is MDHEN and CDR2 SYDVKM. After removal of 3 bases from V and 5 bases from J, the junction contained 15 bases not matched to a gene. CDR3: CASSFGLAVPEGRETQYF. Here the CDR3 DNA reads TGTGCCAGCAGTTTCGGACTAGCGGTTCCCGAGGGGAGGGAGACCCAGTACTTC.

The rearrangement uses TRBV2 and TRBJ2-2; TRBD1 agrees at 7 bases. The V segment lost 7 bases and the J segment 1 base; nucleotides outside the gene matches: 18. CDR3 size: 19 residues. CDR1 is SNHLY, CDR2 FYNNEI, per germline. The CDR3 sequence is CASTQGGLATKVNTGELFF. CDR3 coding DNA: TGTGCCAGCACCCAAGGGGGCCTCGCGACCAAGGTGAACACCGGGGAGCTGTTTTTT.

V usage is TRBV7-9 and J usage is TRBJ1-5; 8 nucleotides align to TRBD1. CDR1 is SEHNR and CDR2 is FQNEAQ in the germline V gene (reference sequence). V trimming: 2 bases; J trimming: 7 bases; junction bases outside the gene matches: 4. The CDR3 has 14 residues. The CDR3 is CASSLQGAGQPQHF. CDR3 DNA: TGTGCCAGCAGCTTACAGGGGGCAGGACAGCCCCAGCATTTT.

V and J are TRBV10-3 and TRBJ1-2, with 7 bases aligning to TRBD1. The V segment lost 0 bases and the J segment 11 bases; nucleotides outside the gene matches: 12. The CDR3 is 15 amino acids. Germline-derived CDR1 and CDR2 are ENHRY and SYGVKD. CDR3 amino acids: CAISESRGQVVGYTF. In DNA form, the CDR3 reads TGTGCCATCAGTGAGTCGAGGGGGCAGGTAGTAGGGTACACCTTC.

The rearrangement joins TRBV5-4 to TRBJ1-4; D possibly corresponds to TRBD1 (5 bases). Trimming left V 0 bases short and J 8 bases short, with 17 bases between. In germline, CDR1 is SGHNT, CDR2 YYREEE (reference sequence). This CDR3 has 16 residues. This CDR3 is CASSLGSGTAKEKLFF. CDR3 in DNA: TGTGCCAGCAGCTTGGGTTCAGGGACTGCCAAGGAAAAACTGTTTTTT.

The chain employs TRBV7-9 and TRBJ2-2; D gene uncertain. V lost 4 bases, J lost 4 bases, and 10 bases lay in between. CDR1 SEHNR and CDR2 FQNEAQ come from the germline V gene (reference sequence). This CDR3 contains 14 residues. The DNA of the CDR3 is TGTGCCAGCAGCTCGAGGAAAGGCACCGGGGAGCTGTTTTTT. This codes for CASSSRKGTGELFF.

The V call is TRBV7-2, the J call TRBJ2-1, with 12 bases that match TRBD2. CDR3 length: 15 residues. Trimming at V came to 4 bases and at J to 5 bases, leaving 3 bases not matched to a gene. CDR1 SGHTA and CDR2 FQGNSA come from the germline V gene. The CDR3 DNA reads as TGTGCCAGCAGCTCGACTAGCGGGGGACACAATGAGCAGTTCTTC. It is translated as CASSSTSGGHNEQFF.

This chain connects TRBV7-3 to TRBJ2-3, with D possibly being TRBD2 (6 bases). This CDR3 is built from 14 residues. Germline assignment: CDR1 SGHTA and CDR2 FQGTGA. V dropped 5 bases and J dropped 5 bases, with 14 bases sitting between them. The CDR3 loop is CASSTTRTKDTQYF. In DNA, the CDR3 is TGTGCCAGCAGCACGACAAGGACTAAAGATACGCAGTATTTT.

The chain combines TRBV6-4 with TRBJ1-2; tentatively, D is TRBD1 (5 bases). CDR1 is MRHNA and CDR2 is SNTAGT in the germline V gene. The CDR3 consists of 15 residues. Trimming took off 0 bases at V and 7 bases at J, with 15 bases between the two ends. The CDR3 DNA is TGTGCCAGCAGTGACTCGCACGGCCGTAGGGGTGGCTACACCTTC. It encodes CASSDSHGRRGGYTF.

The rearrangement links TRBV28 to TRBJ1-1, with D perhaps matching TRBD1 (6 bases). V lost 5 bases to trimming and J lost 3 bases, with 10 bases between them. There are 13 residues in the CDR3. In germline, CDR1 is MDHEN, CDR2 SYDVKM. The CDR3 region is CASSERGYTEAFF. The CDR3 DNA reads TGTGCCAGCAGTGAAAGGGGGTACACTGAAGCTTTCTTT.

V is TRBV28 and J is TRBJ2-7; 13 bases are a match to TRBD2. The V gene's germline CDR1 is MDHEN and CDR2 SYDVKM. V shed 6 bases, J shed 7 bases, and the junction held 9 bases outside the gene matches. The CDR3 spans 15 residues. Here the CDR3 DNA reads TGTGCCAGCAGGAAGGCGCCGGGACTAGCGGGGGAGCAGTACTTC. Translating gives CASRKAPGLAGEQYF. Full variable domain (outside the CDR3, taken from reference TRBV28 and TRBJ2-7): DVKVTQSSRYLVKRTGEKVFLECVQDMDHENMFWYRQDPGLGLRLIYFSYDVKMKEKGDIPEGYSVSREKKERFSLILESASTNQTSMYLCASRKAPGLAGEQYFGPGTRLTVT.

V is TRBV27 and J is TRBJ2-5, with D unresolved. With 4 bases removed from V and 2 bases from J, the gap between germline ends came to 5 bases. Germline CDR1 and CDR2: MNHEY and SMNVEV (reference sequence). The CDR3 loop spans 12 amino acids. CDR3 protein: CASSSQQETQYF. The CDR3 DNA reads as TGTGCCAGCAGTTCCCAGCAAGAGACCCAGTACTTC.

The rearrangement links TRBV19 to TRBJ1-6, with TRBD1 identical over 8 bases. Trimming took 4 bases from V and 8 from J; bases not matched to a gene: 16. The CDR3 runs 18 residues. Germline CDR1 LNHDA, CDR2 SQIVND (reference sequence). The CDR3 bases are TGTGCCAGTAGTACCCCCCCCGGGACATTACAGGGGGATTCACCCCTCCACTTT. Translated: CASSTPPGTLQGDSPLHF.

The V gene is TRBV11-3, the J gene TRBJ2-2; D is ambiguous. In germline, CDR1 is SGHNT, CDR2 YENEEA. Deletions cut 2 bases from V and 3 bases from J, with 4 bases between. The CDR3 loop spans 13 amino acids. CDR3 sequence reads: CASSLSYTGELFF. CDR3 nucleotide sequence: TGTGCCAGCAGCTTATCTTACACCGGGGAGCTGTTTTTT.

The rearrangement links TRBV29-1 to TRBJ2-1, with D perhaps TRBD2 (6 bases). The ends were cut back, 4 bases at V and 7 bases at J, with 17 bases in the middle. The germline gives CDR1 SQVTM, CDR2 ANQGSEA. This CDR3 contains 14 residues. CDR3 residues: CSVGGVVRRNEQFF. Here the CDR3 DNA reads TGCAGCGTTGGGGGGGTAGTCCGTAGGAATGAGCAGTTCTTC.

This chain's CDR3 is CSVTGASGNTIYF. Here the CDR3 DNA reads TGCAGCGTTACAGGTGCCTCTGGAAACACCATATATTTT. The chain is built from TRBV29-1 and TRBJ1-3; D perhaps matches TRBD1 (5 bases). CDR3 length: 13 residues. V gave up 5 bases and J gave up 0 bases, with 8 bases separating them. Germline V CDR1 and CDR2: SQVTM, ANQGSEA.